Below, 13 T cell receptor beta chains from the same sample are listed, as sequenced in a study of T-cell memory formation after mild COVID-19. TCRdb re-derived calls from the 5' RACE reads in MiXCR, one entry per CDR3 protein. The data hold 580,000 or so distinct CDR3 sequences, with around 16% observed a single time. Sequencing was done on a sample of PBMCs or a T cell subset sorted from them (not recorded which). The receptors were gathered from an adult woman who had mild COVID-19 (a few samples of this study predate the infection). Cell type and time point are not known.

This clonotype was counted at least ten times. The V call is TRBV12-3 or TRBV12-4, the J call TRBJ1-2; 7 bases map to TRBD1. CDR3 length equals 15 residues. V shed 0 bases and J 6 bases; nucleotides not matched to a gene: 7. The CDR3 coding sequence is TGTGCCAGCAGTTTAGCGCCCCAGGGGGTTCATGGCTACACCTTC. Translation: CASSLAPQGVHGYTF.

This clonotype was seen only a few times. The CDR3 loop reads CASSQEIAGRGVYEQYF. The CDR3 DNA is TGCGCCAGCAGCCAAGAAATCGCCGGCAGGGGAGTCTACGAGCAGTACTTC. The chain recombines TRBV4-1 with TRBJ2-7; TRBD1 might be the D (6 bases). Between the trimmed V and J ends, which lost 0 bases and 3 bases, there was a span of 18 bases. The CDR3 sequence is 17 residues long. Germline CDR1 is MGHRA and CDR2 is YSYEKL.

This clonotype was picked up a small number of times. J is TRBJ2-3 and V is TRBV12-3 or TRBV12-4; possibly TRBD1 or TRBD2 for D (7 bases each). The CDR3 extends over 15 amino acids. Trimming left V 6 bases short and J 2 bases short, with 15 bases between. The CDR3 nucleotides are TGTGCCAGCAGCCGGGGGGACAGACCCACAGATACGCAGTATTTT. This sequence encodes CASSRGDRPTDTQYF.

CDR3 protein: CASSFVGGAETQYF. The DNA for the CDR3 is TGTGCCAGCAGCTTTGTGGGGGGGGCAGAGACCCAGTACTTC. V gene TRBV9 combines with J gene TRBJ2-5; D possibly corresponds to TRBD2 (7 bases). Germline CDR1 is SGDLS and CDR2 is YYNGEE. Between the trimmed V and J ends, which lost 4 bases and 4 bases, there was a span of 14 bases. This CDR3 spans 14 amino acids.

There are a few counts of this clonotype. The V call is TRBV7-8, the J call TRBJ1-5, with 8 nucleotides matching TRBD1. V lost 5 bases, J lost 3 bases, and 6 bases stayed unmatched. There are 15 residues in the CDR3. In germline, CDR1 is SGHVS, CDR2 FQNEAQ. The CDR3 sequence: CASSRGTGVNQPQHF. CDR3 sequence (DNA): TGTGCCAGCAGCCGCGGGACAGGCGTCAATCAGCCCCAGCATTTT.

This clonotype has just a few counts. V usage is TRBV7-9 and J usage is TRBJ2-1, with TRBD2 matching over 10 bases. CDR1 and CDR2 from the germline V gene are SEHNR and FQNEAQ (reference sequence). With V trimmed by 0 bases and J by 7 bases, 6 bases remained unmatched. The CDR3 is 16 residues long. CDR3 in DNA: TGTGCCAGCAGCTTAGCGCGCAGCGGGGGGGCAAATGAGCAGTTCTTC. Amino acids: CASSLARSGGANEQFF.

This clonotype was detected only a few times. The chain combines TRBV6-5 with TRBJ2-1; 13 positions agree with TRBD2. The V gene end was trimmed by 7 bases and the J gene end by 10 bases; junction bases not matched to a gene: 10. CDR1 MNHEY and CDR2 SVGAGI come from the germline V gene. CDR3 length: 15 residues. In nucleotides, the CDR3 is TGTGCCAGCACCCAAGGGACTAGCGGGATGGGGGAGCAGTTCTTC. Translated: CASTQGTSGMGEQFF.

V is TRBV27 and J is TRBJ2-1, with 7 bases lining up with TRBD2. V shed 3 bases, J shed 4 bases, and the junction held 6 bases outside the gene matches. Germline V lookup: CDR1 MNHEY, CDR2 SMNVEV (reference sequence). This CDR3 region has 15 residues. CDR3 DNA: TGTGCCAGCAGTTTTTGGGGGGGTAGATACAATGAGCAGTTCTTC. Translation: CASSFWGGRYNEQFF.

CDR3 coding DNA: TGTGCCAGCAGTCCCGACCCGACAGTCAAAATGCGGACCCAGTACTTC. Residues: CASSPDPTVKMRTQYF. V is TRBV7-2 and J is TRBJ2-5; TRBD1 might be the D (5 bases). The CDR3 runs to 16 residues. From germline, CDR1 is SGHTA and CDR2 FQGNSA. The V end was cut by 6 bases, the J end by 7 bases, with 24 bases between.

The chain couples TRBV20-1 to TRBJ1-5; 10 bases map to TRBD1. V dropped 6 bases and J dropped 2; count of bases not matched to a gene: 7. CDR1 is DFQATT and CDR2 is SNEGSKA in the germline V gene (reference sequence). The CDR3 extends over 15 amino acids. The CDR3 sequence: CSARTGGNGNQPQHF. Here the CDR3 DNA reads TGCAGTGCCCGGACAGGGGGGAATGGCAATCAGCCCCAGCATTTT.

There are a few counts of this clonotype. The chain joins TRBV19 to TRBJ2-1; tentatively, D is TRBD2 (5 bases). The V gene's germline CDR1 is LNHDA and CDR2 SQIVND (reference sequence). V shed 5 bases and J shed 3 bases, with 8 bases lying between them. The CDR3 length is 13 residues. CDR3 amino acids: CASSRDVYNEQFF. DNA for the CDR3: TGTGCCAGTAGTCGGGATGTCTACAATGAGCAGTTCTTC.

The V call is TRBV20-1, the J call TRBJ2-7, with 10 bases matching TRBD2. Germline values: CDR1 DFQATT, CDR2 SNEGSKA (reference sequence). There are 13 residues in the CDR3. The trim removed 7 bases at V and 5 bases at J, leaving 8 bases unmatched. CDR3 in DNA: TGCAGTGAGCGGGAGGGCGGTACGGACGAGCAGTACTTC. Its translation is CSEREGGTDEQYF.

This clonotype was recorded a few times. The chain links TRBV18 to TRBJ1-1, with a tentative D call TRBD1 (6 bases). CDR3 length: 15 amino acids. Germline V gives CDR1 KGHSH, CDR2 LQKENI. Trimming took off 1 base at V and 4 bases at J, with 13 bases between the two ends. The CDR3 loop is CASSPRAGGPTEAFF. The CDR3 DNA follows: TGTGCCAGCTCACCACGGGCGGGGGGCCCCACTGAAGCTTTCTTT. Full variable domain (remainder filled in from reference TRBV18 and TRBJ1-1): NAGVMQNPRHLVRRRGQEARLRCSPMKGHSHVYWYRQLPEEGLKFMVYLQKENIIDESGMPKERFSAEFPKEGPSILRIQQVVRGDSAAYFCASSPRAGGPTEAFFGQGTRLTVV.